This T cell receptor beta chain originates from a study of CD8+ T cells in alopecia areata. The CDR3 covers 16 residues. Germline assignment: CDR1 SGHAT and CDR2 FQNNGV. V was shortened by 5 bases and J by 6 bases, with 22 bases between the two germline ends. In each case, RNA was isolated and then reverse transcribed into cDNA as the sequencing template. Assay used: immunoSEQ multiplex PCR; TCRdb lists only in-frame clones, some missing. The sample consists of around 190,000 clones, around 50% of them appearing once. The sample comprised CD8+ T cells sorted from blood. This sequence joins TRBV11-2 and TRBJ1-2; D is perhaps TRBD1 (6 bases). This clonotype was sampled from a human donor in good health. CDR3 coding DNA: TGTGCCAGCAGCCAAGCCTGGGACAATAGTAGGGATGGCTACACCTTC. The encoded protein is CASSQAWDNSRDGYTF.